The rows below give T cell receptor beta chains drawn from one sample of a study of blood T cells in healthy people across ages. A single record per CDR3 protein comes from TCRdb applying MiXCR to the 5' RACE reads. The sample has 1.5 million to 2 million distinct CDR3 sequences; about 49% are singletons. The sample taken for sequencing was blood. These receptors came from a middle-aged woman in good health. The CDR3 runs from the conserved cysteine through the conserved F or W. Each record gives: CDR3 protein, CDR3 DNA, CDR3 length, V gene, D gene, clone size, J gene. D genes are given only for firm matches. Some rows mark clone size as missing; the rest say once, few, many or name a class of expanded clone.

cdr3_aa: CASSAPSGAPLVYEQYF
cdr3_nt: TGTGCCAGCAGTGCACCCTCAGGGGCCCCGCTCGTTTACGAGCAGTACTTC
cdr3_length: 17
v_call: TRBV28
d_call: .
clone_size: .
j_call: TRBJ2-7

cdr3_aa: CASSHGQGRTFF
cdr3_nt: TGTGCCAGCAGCCATGGACAAGGGAGGACTTTCTTT
cdr3_length: 12
v_call: TRBV3-1
d_call: .
clone_size: .
j_call: TRBJ1-1

cdr3_aa: CASSLIKIDENSEQFF
cdr3_nt: TGTGCCAGCAGCTTGATTAAGATAGATGAGAACAGTGAGCAGTTCTTC
cdr3_length: 16
v_call: TRBV7-9
d_call: .
clone_size: .
j_call: TRBJ2-1

cdr3_aa: CASSPTSSNQPQHF
cdr3_nt: TGTGCCAGCAGTCCGACATCTAGCAATCAGCCCCAGCATTTT
cdr3_length: 14
v_call: TRBV12-3/TRBV12-4
d_call: .
clone_size: .
j_call: TRBJ1-5

cdr3_aa: CASSGGQGVSGTGELFF
cdr3_nt: TGTGCCAGCAGTGGGGGGCAGGGGGTTAGCGGTACCGGGGAGCTGTTTTTT
cdr3_length: 17
v_call: TRBV6-6
d_call: .
clone_size: .
j_call: TRBJ2-2

cdr3_aa: CASSFFGRLQGNTEAFF
cdr3_nt: TGTGCCAGCAGTTTTTTTGGGAGGTTACAGGGGAACACTGAAGCTTTCTTT
cdr3_length: 17
v_call: TRBV12-3/TRBV12-4
d_call: .
clone_size: .
j_call: TRBJ1-1

cdr3_aa: CASSQDADWELFF
cdr3_nt: TGCGCCAGCAGCCAAGATGCGGACTGGGAGCTGTTTTTT
cdr3_length: 13
v_call: TRBV4-3
d_call: .
clone_size: .
j_call: TRBJ2-2

cdr3_aa: CASSVASTGGGISYEQYF
cdr3_nt: TGTGCCAGCAGCGTAGCTTCTACAGGGGGGGGTATCTCCTACGAGCAGTACTTC
cdr3_length: 18
v_call: TRBV9
d_call: .
clone_size: .
j_call: TRBJ2-7

cdr3_aa: CASSSNRANEKLFF
cdr3_nt: TGTGCCAGCAGCTCAAACAGGGCCAATGAAAAACTGTTTTTT
cdr3_length: 14
v_call: TRBV7-9
d_call: .
clone_size: .
j_call: TRBJ1-4

cdr3_aa: CASSQDSTGNMNNEQFF
cdr3_nt: TGCGCCAGCAGCCAAGATTCGACAGGGAATATGAACAATGAGCAGTTCTTC
cdr3_length: 17
v_call: TRBV4-3
d_call: TRBD1
clone_size: many
j_call: TRBJ2-1

cdr3_aa: CASSLVGKGLSPLHF
cdr3_nt: TGTGCCAGCAGCTTAGTCGGAAAGGGGTTGTCACCCCTCCACTTT
cdr3_length: 15
v_call: TRBV7-2
d_call: .
clone_size: .
j_call: TRBJ1-6

cdr3_aa: CASSPPGTAEQFF
cdr3_nt: TGCGCCAGCAGCCCCCCCGGGACCGCAGAGCAGTTCTTC
cdr3_length: 13
v_call: TRBV5-1
d_call: .
clone_size: .
j_call: TRBJ2-1

cdr3_aa: CASSSTQAWSTDTQYF
cdr3_nt: TGTGCCAGCAGCTCAACCCAAGCTTGGAGCACAGATACGCAGTATTTT
cdr3_length: 16
v_call: TRBV7-9
d_call: .
clone_size: .
j_call: TRBJ2-3

cdr3_aa: CASSGSIGRGEQYF
cdr3_nt: TGTGCCAGCAGTGGATCTATAGGACGAGGCGAGCAGTACTTC
cdr3_length: 14
v_call: TRBV6-2/TRBV6-3
d_call: .
clone_size: few
j_call: TRBJ2-7

cdr3_aa: CSASSGQSYGYTF
cdr3_nt: TGCAGTGCTAGTTCGGGACAGAGCTATGGCTACACCTTC
cdr3_length: 13
v_call: TRBV20-1
d_call: TRBD1
clone_size: few
j_call: TRBJ1-2

cdr3_aa: CSARGVRGLTDTQYF
cdr3_nt: TGCAGTGCTAGAGGAGTCAGGGGCCTCACAGATACGCAGTATTTT
cdr3_length: 15
v_call: TRBV20-1
d_call: .
clone_size: .
j_call: TRBJ2-3

cdr3_aa: CASSLGASEQFF
cdr3_nt: TGCGCCAGCAGCTTGGGAGCTAGTGAGCAGTTCTTC
cdr3_length: 12
v_call: TRBV5-1
d_call: .
clone_size: .
j_call: TRBJ2-1

cdr3_aa: CASIHLGGASYEQYF
cdr3_nt: TGTGCCAGCATCCACTTGGGGGGGGCCTCCTACGAGCAGTACTTC
cdr3_length: 15
v_call: TRBV28
d_call: .
clone_size: .
j_call: TRBJ2-7

cdr3_aa: CASSMGLAGIETQYF
cdr3_nt: TGCGCCAGCAGCATGGGACTAGCGGGGATTGAGACCCAGTACTTC
cdr3_length: 15
v_call: TRBV5-1
d_call: TRBD2
clone_size: few
j_call: TRBJ2-5

cdr3_aa: CASSPLAKGDTQYF
cdr3_nt: TGTGCTAGCAGCCCCCTAGCCAAAGGCGATACCCAGTACTTC
cdr3_length: 14
v_call: TRBV7-7
d_call: .
clone_size: .
j_call: TRBJ2-7

cdr3_aa: CASSPTGSEAYEQYF
cdr3_nt: TGTGCCAGCAGTCCAACAGGGAGCGAGGCGTACGAGCAGTACTTC
cdr3_length: 15
v_call: TRBV27
d_call: .
clone_size: few
j_call: TRBJ2-7

cdr3_aa: CASSQTASTDTQYF
cdr3_nt: TGCGCCAGCAGCCAGACAGCCAGCACAGATACGCAGTATTTT
cdr3_length: 14
v_call: TRBV4-3
d_call: .
clone_size: .
j_call: TRBJ2-3

cdr3_aa: CASSSLAVTSGTQYF
cdr3_nt: TGTGCCAGCAGCTCCCTAGCGGTGACATCCGGGACCCAGTACTTC
cdr3_length: 15
v_call: TRBV7-2
d_call: TRBD2
clone_size: .
j_call: TRBJ2-5

cdr3_aa: CASSLDSRGAPDTQYF
cdr3_nt: TGTGCCAGCAGCTTAGATTCGAGGGGGGCCCCAGATACGCAGTATTTT
cdr3_length: 16
v_call: TRBV11-2
d_call: .
clone_size: .
j_call: TRBJ2-3

cdr3_aa: CSAEAQGNSPLHF
cdr3_nt: TGCAGTGCGGAGGCTCAGGGGAACTCACCCCTCCACTTT
cdr3_length: 13
v_call: TRBV20-1
d_call: .
clone_size: few
j_call: TRBJ1-6

cdr3_aa: CASSGRTSGLTDTQYF
cdr3_nt: TGTGCCAGCAGCGGACGGACTAGCGGTCTCACAGATACGCAGTATTTT
cdr3_length: 16
v_call: TRBV5-6
d_call: TRBD2
clone_size: .
j_call: TRBJ2-3

cdr3_aa: CASRTGTGGPYEQYF
cdr3_nt: TGCGCCAGCAGAACTGGGACAGGGGGTCCCTACGAGCAGTACTTC
cdr3_length: 15
v_call: TRBV4-3
d_call: TRBD1
clone_size: few
j_call: TRBJ2-7

cdr3_aa: CAIGSSGGAVETRYF
cdr3_nt: TGTGCCATCGGTTCTAGCGGGGGGGCCGTGGAGACCCGGTACTTC
cdr3_length: 15
v_call: TRBV10-3
d_call: TRBD2
clone_size: once
j_call: TRBJ2-5

cdr3_aa: CASSLFGYGYTF
cdr3_nt: TGTGCCAGCAGCTTATTCGGCTATGGCTACACCTTC
cdr3_length: 12
v_call: TRBV5-6
d_call: .
clone_size: .
j_call: TRBJ1-2

cdr3_aa: CASSYLGSGYTF
cdr3_nt: TGTGCCAGCAGTTACCTGGGTTCGGGGTACACCTTC
cdr3_length: 12
v_call: TRBV6-6
d_call: .
clone_size: few
j_call: TRBJ1-2

cdr3_aa: CSAATGLGYGYTF
cdr3_nt: TGCAGTGCGGCAACAGGGTTAGGCTATGGCTACACCTTC
cdr3_length: 13
v_call: TRBV20-1
d_call: .
clone_size: few
j_call: TRBJ1-2

cdr3_aa: CASSQVGGPTSWDTQYF
cdr3_nt: TGCGCCAGCAGCCAAGTTGGGGGCCCCACCTCATGGGATACGCAGTATTTT
cdr3_length: 17
v_call: TRBV4-1
d_call: .
clone_size: .
j_call: TRBJ2-3

cdr3_aa: CASSTQRANEKLFF
cdr3_nt: TGTGCCAGCAGCACCCAGCGGGCCAATGAAAAACTGTTTTTT
cdr3_length: 14
v_call: TRBV7-2
d_call: .
clone_size: .
j_call: TRBJ1-4

cdr3_aa: CASSLRHQGKELFF
cdr3_nt: TGTGCCAGCAGTTTACGCCATCAGGGGAAGGAGCTGTTTTTT
cdr3_length: 14
v_call: TRBV12-3/TRBV12-4
d_call: .
clone_size: .
j_call: TRBJ2-2

cdr3_aa: CASSLGDMIKTQYF
cdr3_nt: TGTGCCAGCAGCTTGGGGGACATGATAAAGACCCAGTACTTC
cdr3_length: 14
v_call: TRBV5-6
d_call: .
clone_size: few
j_call: TRBJ2-5

cdr3_aa: CASSLVEGAHSYTF
cdr3_nt: TGTGCCAGCAGCTTGGTAGAGGGGGCGCATAGCTACACCTTC
cdr3_length: 14
v_call: TRBV7-9
d_call: TRBD1
clone_size: .
j_call: TRBJ1-2

cdr3_aa: CATSRPTGSLANVLTF
cdr3_nt: TGTGCCACCAGCCGACCAACAGGGTCTTTGGCCAACGTCCTGACTTTC
cdr3_length: 16
v_call: TRBV15
d_call: .
clone_size: .
j_call: TRBJ2-6

cdr3_aa: CATSGSWEYNEQFF
cdr3_nt: TGTGCCACCAGCGGGAGCTGGGAATACAATGAGCAGTTCTTC
cdr3_length: 14
v_call: TRBV24-1
d_call: .
clone_size: .
j_call: TRBJ2-1

cdr3_aa: CASTTGTGGYNEQFF
cdr3_nt: TGTGCCAGCACCACCGGGACAGGGGGCTACAATGAGCAGTTCTTC
cdr3_length: 15
v_call: TRBV6-2/TRBV6-3
d_call: TRBD1
clone_size: few
j_call: TRBJ2-1

cdr3_aa: CSVVMPTDSYGYTF
cdr3_nt: TGCAGCGTTGTAATGCCGACAGACTCCTATGGCTACACCTTC
cdr3_length: 14
v_call: TRBV29-1
d_call: .
clone_size: .
j_call: TRBJ1-2

cdr3_aa: CASSFRRPGSTQYF
cdr3_nt: TGTGCCAGCAGTTTTCGGCGGCCGGGGAGCACCCAGTACTTC
cdr3_length: 14
v_call: TRBV12-3/TRBV12-4
d_call: .
clone_size: .
j_call: TRBJ2-4

cdr3_aa: CASSFNQAVDTQYF
cdr3_nt: TGTGCCAGCAGTTTCAACCAGGCCGTAGATACGCAGTATTTT
cdr3_length: 14
v_call: TRBV28
d_call: .
clone_size: .
j_call: TRBJ2-3

cdr3_aa: CAISPEYNSPLHF
cdr3_nt: TGTGCCATCAGTCCGGAGTATAATTCACCCCTCCACTTT
cdr3_length: 13
v_call: TRBV10-3
d_call: .
clone_size: .
j_call: TRBJ1-6

cdr3_aa: CASSLTRSSSYEQYF
cdr3_nt: TGTGCCAGCAGTTTAACGCGTTCAAGCTCCTACGAGCAGTACTTC
cdr3_length: 15
v_call: TRBV12-3/TRBV12-4
d_call: .
clone_size: many
j_call: TRBJ2-7

cdr3_aa: CASSDLASGGADTQYF
cdr3_nt: TGCGCCAGCAGCGATTTGGCTAGCGGGGGGGCAGATACGCAGTATTTT
cdr3_length: 16
v_call: TRBV5-1
d_call: TRBD2
clone_size: .
j_call: TRBJ2-3

cdr3_aa: CASSQEFRNSPLHF
cdr3_nt: TGTGCCAGCAGCCAAGAATTTAGGAATTCACCCCTCCACTTT
cdr3_length: 14
v_call: TRBV14
d_call: .
clone_size: few
j_call: TRBJ1-6

cdr3_aa: CASSPRWGATEAFF
cdr3_nt: TGTGCCAGCAGTCCTCGTTGGGGGGCCACTGAAGCTTTCTTT
cdr3_length: 14
v_call: TRBV28
d_call: .
clone_size: once
j_call: TRBJ1-1

cdr3_aa: CASSIGQAHSNQPQHF
cdr3_nt: TGTGCCAGCAGCATTGGACAGGCACATAGCAATCAGCCCCAGCATTTT
cdr3_length: 16
v_call: TRBV7-2
d_call: TRBD1
clone_size: few
j_call: TRBJ1-5

cdr3_aa: CASSKRNNYGYTF
cdr3_nt: TGTGCCAGCAGCAAGAGGAATAACTATGGCTACACCTTC
cdr3_length: 13
v_call: TRBV5-5
d_call: .
clone_size: .
j_call: TRBJ1-2

cdr3_aa: CASSYSGQGGYNEQYF
cdr3_nt: TGTGCCAGCAGTTACTCTGGTCAGGGGGGCTACAATGAGCAGTACTTC
cdr3_length: 16
v_call: TRBV6-6
d_call: .
clone_size: .
j_call: TRBJ2-7

cdr3_aa: CASSHEPIGQGDYEQYF
cdr3_nt: TGCGCCAGCAGCCACGAACCAATCGGACAGGGGGACTACGAGCAGTACTTC
cdr3_length: 17
v_call: TRBV4-3
d_call: TRBD1
clone_size: few
j_call: TRBJ2-7

cdr3_aa: CSIRTSGGYNEQFF
cdr3_nt: TGCAGCATCCGGACTAGCGGGGGATACAATGAGCAGTTCTTC
cdr3_length: 14
v_call: TRBV29-1
d_call: TRBD2
clone_size: once
j_call: TRBJ2-1

cdr3_aa: CASSRRTSGGAGDTQYF
cdr3_nt: TGTGCCAGCAGCCGTCGGACTAGCGGGGGGGCTGGTGATACGCAGTATTTT
cdr3_length: 17
v_call: TRBV12-3/TRBV12-4
d_call: TRBD2
clone_size: .
j_call: TRBJ2-3

cdr3_aa: CSVPRGPSGTQETQYF
cdr3_nt: TGCAGCGTCCCTAGGGGGCCTAGCGGAACCCAAGAGACCCAGTACTTC
cdr3_length: 16
v_call: TRBV29-1
d_call: .
clone_size: many
j_call: TRBJ2-5

cdr3_aa: CASAGSYNEQFF
cdr3_nt: TGTGCCAGCGCGGGCTCCTACAATGAGCAGTTCTTC
cdr3_length: 12
v_call: TRBV6-1
d_call: .
clone_size: .
j_call: TRBJ2-1

cdr3_aa: CSSKDRTNYGYTF
cdr3_nt: TGCAGTTCTAAAGACAGAACTAACTATGGCTACACCTTC
cdr3_length: 13
v_call: TRBV20-1
d_call: .
clone_size: .
j_call: TRBJ1-2

cdr3_aa: CASSRQGHYGYTF
cdr3_nt: TGTGCCAGCAGCCGACAGGGCCACTATGGCTACACCTTC
cdr3_length: 13
v_call: TRBV12-3/TRBV12-4
d_call: TRBD1
clone_size: .
j_call: TRBJ1-2

cdr3_aa: CASSQEDRGEGFQETQYF
cdr3_nt: TGCGCCAGCAGCCAAGAGGACCGCGGGGAAGGTTTCCAAGAGACCCAGTACTTC
cdr3_length: 18
v_call: TRBV4-3
d_call: .
clone_size: few
j_call: TRBJ2-5

cdr3_aa: CAILGQGGGYTF
cdr3_nt: TGTGCCATCCTTGGACAGGGAGGTGGCTACACCTTC
cdr3_length: 12
v_call: TRBV10-3
d_call: TRBD1
clone_size: .
j_call: TRBJ1-2